The present T cell receptor (beta chain) was sequenced within a study of neoadjuvant anti-PD-1 for oral cavity cancer. The data were produced by immunoSEQ multiplex PCR, yet TCRdb's version contains in-frame clones alone and is incomplete. The sample lists under 7,000 clones, approximately 63% occurring once. V lost 2 bases, J lost 1 base, and 6 bases lay in between. The CDR3 extends over 15 amino acids. Germline V lookup: CDR1 MRHNA, CDR2 SNTAGT. The chain uses TRBV6-4 and TRBJ2-6; D possibly uses TRBD1 or TRBD2 (5 bases each). The sequences come from tumor tissue, collected before nivolumab (anti-PD-1) treatment. The receptor comes from a person between 40 and 85 years old with oral cavity squamous cell carcinoma. Written as DNA, the CDR3 is TGTGCCAGCAGTGACGGGGGTTCTGGGGCCAACGTCCTGACTTTC. Protein product: CASSDGGSGANVLTF.